These 21 T cell receptor beta chains came from one sample sequenced in a study of identifying expanded T cells in peripheral blood. The table came from immunoSEQ multiplex PCR; TCRdb's copy has only in-frame clones and leaves some out. The sample has 70,000 or so clones, roughly 90% seen once. Specimen: blood. All receptors come from a person between 18 and 70 years old in good health.

The V call is TRBV29-1, the J call TRBJ2-5; D call uncertain. The CDR3 is made up of 12 amino acids. V was pared by 1 base and J by 2 bases, with 5 bases between. CDR1 is SQVTM, CDR2 ANQGSEA, per germline. The CDR3 spells CSVEGVQETQYF. For the CDR3, the DNA is TGCAGCGTTGAAGGGGTTCAAGAGACCCAGTACTTC. The full variable domain, with the rest looked up from reference TRBV29-1 and TRBJ2-5, is SAVISQKPSRDICQRGTSLTIQCQVDSQVTMMFWYRQQPGQSLTLIATANQGSEATYESGFVIDKFPISRPNLTFSTLTVSNMSPEDSSIYLCSVEGVQETQYFGPGTRLLVL.

V usage is TRBV28 and J usage is TRBJ1-6, with D hard to call. Germline V gene sequence: CDR1 MDHEN, CDR2 SYDVKM. V gave up 5 bases and J gave up 5 bases, with 7 bases separating them. The CDR3 contains 13 residues. The CDR3 reads CASSTVNNSPLHF. The DNA for the CDR3 is TGTGCCAGCAGTACCGTGAATAATTCACCCCTCCACTTT.

The CDR3 DNA sequence: TGTGCCAGTCTGCGGGAACGCAACACCGGGGAGCTGTTTTTT. Protein: CASLRERNTGELFF. J is TRBJ2-2 and V is TRBV28; D is perhaps TRBD2 (6 bases). This CDR3 is built from 14 residues. The V and J ends lost 9 bases and 2 bases respectively, with 13 bases between them. Germline loops: CDR1 MDHEN, CDR2 SYDVKM.

V gene TRBV25-1 combines with J gene TRBJ2-5; either TRBD1 or TRBD2 may supply D (7 bases each). The J call may be wrong; the DNA end is better matched by TRBJ2-7. Germline CDR1 is MGHDK and CDR2 is SYGVNS. CDR3 length: 15 residues. The CDR3 spells CASSAQGGGRYEQYF. As DNA, the CDR3 is TGTGCCAGCAGTGCCCAGGGGGGGGGAAGGTACGAGCAGTACTTC.

This clone appeared once. CDR3 nucleotide sequence: TGTGCCTGGAGTCACGGGATGGGGCGGGATTCACCCCTCCACTTT. This encodes CAWSHGMGRDSPLHF. J is TRBJ1-6 and V is TRBV30; D perhaps matches TRBD1 (5 bases). Trimming stripped 2 bases from V and 8 bases from J, with 16 bases between. Germline V gives CDR1 GTSNPN, CDR2 SVGIG (reference sequence). The CDR3 length is 15 residues.

V is TRBV18 and J is TRBJ2-2, with a weak D call TRBD2 (6 bases). Germline CDR1 is KGHSH and CDR2 is LQKENI. The ends were cut back, 0 bases at V and 7 bases at J, with 12 bases in the middle. The CDR3 runs to 15 residues. CDR3 sequence (DNA): TGTGCCAGCTCACCACCTACGGCGGGAAACGGGGAGCTGTTTTTT. This encodes CASSPPTAGNGELFF.

This clone is a singleton in its sample. This rearrangement joins TRBV28 to TRBJ1-1; D is ambiguous. Trimming shortened V by 5 bases and J by 1 base, and 11 bases separated the two germline ends. CDR3 size: 14 residues. CDR1 MDHEN and CDR2 SYDVKM come from the germline V gene. The CDR3 nucleotides read TGTGCCAGCAGTATCCCGAGGAAGAACACTGAAGCTTTCTTT. This sequence encodes CASSIPRKNTEAFF.

The CDR3 DNA reads TGCGCCAGCAGCCTTAGGGGGGGTTCCTACGAGCAGTACTTC. This codes for CASSLRGGSYEQYF. The chain couples TRBV4-1 to TRBJ2-7; a weak D match, TRBD2 (7 bases). This CDR3 has 14 residues. Germline loops: CDR1 MGHRA, CDR2 YSYEKL. Trimming left V 4 bases short and J 1 base short, with 11 bases between.

This chain connects TRBV6-5 to TRBJ2-7; 7 bases map to TRBD1. V was clipped by 5 bases and J by 6 bases; unmatched bases: 13. The germline CDR1 and CDR2 sequences are MNHEY and SVGAGI. The CDR3 runs to 15 residues. The CDR3 region has the DNA TGTGCCAGCAGTCCCGACAGGGCCCGGCTGGGCGAGCAGTACTTC. It yields the protein CASSPDRARLGEQYF.

The V call is TRBV29-1, the J call TRBJ2-7; 11 bases map to TRBD1. V was clipped by 4 bases and J by 0 bases; unmatched bases: 2. Germline assignment: CDR1 SQVTM and CDR2 ANQGSEA. CDR3 length: 14 residues. Written as DNA, the CDR3 is TGCAGCGTTGGAGGGACAGGGGGCTCCTACGAGCAGTACTTC. This translates into CSVGGTGGSYEQYF.

The V call is TRBV9, the J call TRBJ2-1; 10 nucleotides match TRBD1. V lost 3 bases, J lost 9 bases, and 9 bases stayed unmatched. Germline V CDR1 and CDR2: SGDLS, YYNGEE. The CDR3 extends over 15 amino acids. CDR3 sequence (DNA): TGTGCCAGCAGCGGACAGGGACAGGGGTGGAGTGAGCAGTTCTTC. Amino acid sequence: CASSGQGQGWSEQFF.

This chain links TRBV5-6 with TRBJ2-7, with D uncertain. The CDR3 is made up of 14 amino acids. V lost 0 bases and J 5 bases, leaving 12 bases between the germline ends. Germline lookup yields CDR1 SGHDT and CDR2 YYEEEE. CDR3 nucleotide sequence: TGTGCCAGCAGCTTGGTGCTGTTTGTCCACGAGCAGTACTTC. This sequence encodes CASSLVLFVHEQYF.

This CDR3 reads CASRRGRLGYTF. The CDR3, as DNA: TGTGCCAGCCGTCGGGGTCGGCTTGGCTACACCTTC. This rearrangement joins TRBV28 to TRBJ1-2; D not certain. CDR1 is MDHEN and CDR2 is SYDVKM in the germline V gene. This CDR3 has 12 residues. V lost 8 bases, J lost 7 bases, and 14 bases lay in between.

The J gene is TRBJ2-1, the V gene TRBV30, with 9 bases that match TRBD1. The CDR3 is made up of 17 amino acids. The germline V gene has CDR1 GTSNPN and CDR2 SVGIG (reference sequence). V lost 5 bases and J lost 6; bases outside the gene matches: 17. For the CDR3, the DNA is TGTGCCTGGCGGGACAGGGAAGGCGACCGAAACGCCAATGAGCAGTTCTTC. Its translation is CAWRDREGDRNANEQFF.

The chain links TRBV10-2 to TRBJ2-7; 7 bases line up with TRBD2. Germline values: CDR1 WSHSY, CDR2 SAAADI. Trimming took 6 bases from V and 0 from J; bases not matched to a gene: 5. The CDR3 is made up of 14 amino acids. CDR3 amino acids: CASRGGGSSYEQYF. The CDR3 nucleotides are TGCGCCAGCAGGGGAGGCGGGAGCTCCTACGAGCAGTACTTC.

The chain is built from TRBV27 and TRBJ1-6; D is ambiguous. Germline loops: CDR1 MNHEY, CDR2 SMNVEV (reference sequence). Trimming removed 5 bases at V and 0 bases at J, with 8 bases between. This CDR3 comprises 15 residues. CDR3 sequence: CASSLGSSYNSPLHF. The CDR3 DNA sequence: TGTGCCAGCAGTCTAGGGAGCTCCTATAATTCACCCCTCCACTTT.

The genes are TRBV7-9 and TRBJ2-7; D not certain. The V gene lost 0 bases and the J gene lost 5 bases, with 5 bases spanning the gap. This CDR3 is built from 12 residues. The germline V gene has CDR1 SEHNR and CDR2 FQNEAQ (reference sequence). CDR3 DNA: TGTGCCAGCAGCTTAGCATCGCACGAGCAGTACTTC. Translated, it gives CASSLASHEQYF.

Written as DNA, the CDR3 is TGTGCCAGCAGTTACCGGTCGATGGCGGGTGCTCAGGGCTACACCTTC. Amino acids: CASSYRSMAGAQGYTF. This sequence joins TRBV6-5 and TRBJ1-2; D is unresolved. Trimming shortened V by 2 bases and J by 8 bases, and 21 bases separated the two germline ends. This CDR3 comprises 16 residues. Germline loops: CDR1 MNHEY, CDR2 SVGAGI.

The table lists this clone with a count of one. The V gene is TRBV21-1, the J gene TRBJ1-5; the DNA was not compared with TRBD1, the D call given in the table. TRBV21-1 is designated a pseudogene. The CDR3 sequence is 16 residues long. As DNA, the CDR3 is TGTGCCAGCAGCAAAGAAGGGGCCTGCGGCAATCAGCCCCAGCATTTT. Translated, it gives CASSKEGACGNQPQHF.

V is TRBV25-1 and J is TRBJ2-1; D perhaps matches TRBD2 (5 bases). The CDR3 contains 14 residues. The germline V gene encodes CDR1 MGHDK and CDR2 SYGVNS. Trimming cost V 2 bases and J 7 bases, with 12 bases left between them. The CDR3 reads CASSELLAVNEQFF. The CDR3 DNA reads as TGTGCCAGCAGTGAACTCCTAGCCGTAAATGAGCAGTTCTTC.

This sequence joins TRBV11-2 and TRBJ1-4; D unresolved. This CDR3 has 17 residues. The germline gives CDR1 SGHAT, CDR2 FQNNGV. V lost 1 base to trimming and J lost 4 bases, with 16 bases between them. DNA of the CDR3: TGTGCCAGCAGCTTAGCCCCATGGATCTCCCTTAATGAAAAACTGTTTTTT. It is translated as CASSLAPWISLNEKLFF.